The text below deals with one TCR beta chain. No antigen is known for it. Extracted RNA was reverse transcribed, and the resulting cDNA served as sequencing template. The protocol was immunoSEQ multiplex PCR, while the TCRdb copy is restricted to in-frame clones and leaves out a portion. Of about 120,000 clones in the sample, 53% were seen once. Treatment described: oral pan-JAK inhibitor, 5-10 mg twice daily. This entry comes from a study of CD8+ T cells in alopecia areata. At the level of the study: The investigators scored severity in treated patients by the percentage of affected scalp area. General study findings and limits: Affected lesional scalp, above all in alopecia totalis/universalis, was more clonal than normal scalp.

Trimming cost V 6 bases and J 2 bases, with 14 bases left between them. Looked up from germline, CDR1 is MNHEY and CDR2 is SVGAGI. CDR3 length: 15 amino acids. Sample: CD4+ T cells sorted from blood, taken at week 4, from a patient treated with tofacitinib. This TCR was sampled from a human donor with alopecia areata. This chain connects TRBV6-5 to TRBJ1-5; tentatively, D is TRBD1 (5 bases). The CDR3 DNA is TGTGCCAGCAGGGGCGGGGGATCGGGCAATCAGCCCCAGCATTTT. Amino acids: CASRGGGSGNQPQHF.